Shown below are 14 T cell receptor beta chains from a single sample sequenced in a study of blood T cell repertoires in COVID-19. Assay: immunoSEQ multiplex PCR; the TCRdb copy retains only in-frame clones and omits some. This sample has about 670,000 clones; more than 80% occur once, and the top ten carry 0.2% to 0.3%. The sequenced sample consisted of peripheral blood. These receptors all stem from a woman aged 18-29 years with acute or convalescent COVID-19.

The rearrangement joins TRBV11-3 to TRBJ2-3, with D perhaps matching TRBD1 (5 bases). CDR3 length equals 16 residues. Trimming removed 1 base from V and 0 bases from J, with 11 bases in between. Germline values: CDR1 SGHNT, CDR2 YENEEA. The CDR3 is CASSLGVRQSTDTQYF. The DNA for the CDR3 is TGTGCCAGCAGCTTAGGGGTCCGACAGAGCACAGATACGCAGTATTTT.

The chain is built from TRBV27 and TRBJ2-3; 14 bases fit TRBD2. The CDR3 is 19 residues long. Germline V CDR1 and CDR2: MNHEY, SMNVEV (reference sequence). The V gene end was trimmed by 0 bases and the J gene end by 4 bases; junction bases not matched to a gene: 9. In nucleotides, the CDR3 is TGTGCCAGCAGTTTATCGTATATCCGACTAGCGGGAGGGGCAGATACGCAGTATTTT. Protein product: CASSLSYIRLAGGADTQYF.

The V and J genes are TRBV4-1 and TRBJ1-4; maybe TRBD1 (6 bases). Germline-derived CDR1 and CDR2 are MGHRA and YSYEKL. The germline V and J ends were trimmed by 2 bases and 7 bases, with 14 bases remaining between them. CDR3 size: 15 residues. The CDR3 spells CASSQSGVSPEKLFF. The CDR3 DNA is TGCGCCAGCAGCCAATCAGGGGTATCGCCTGAAAAACTGTTTTTT.

The chain joins TRBV5-6 to TRBJ1-1; TRBD1 is a possible D gene (6 bases). V was trimmed by 0 bases and J by 9 bases, leaving 12 bases between them. The germline V gene has CDR1 SGHDT and CDR2 YYEEEE. The CDR3 contains 13 residues. CDR3 DNA sequence: TGTGCCAGCAGCTTGGGGGCCGGGACAAAAGCTTTCTTT. It yields the protein CASSLGAGTKAFF.

J is TRBJ2-2 and V is TRBV5-6; D uncertain. Germline CDR1 is SGHDT and CDR2 is YYEEEE. The CDR3 has 15 residues. Trimming stripped 4 bases from V and 7 bases from J, with 17 bases between. The chain's CDR3 is CASSPLGRLNGELFF. The DNA for the CDR3 is TGTGCCAGCAGCCCACTCGGCAGACTCAACGGGGAGCTGTTTTTT.

V gene TRBV5-1 combines with J gene TRBJ1-6; D is uncertain. The germline V gene has CDR1 SGHRS and CDR2 YFSETQ. The CDR3 loop spans 16 amino acids. The V gene lost 0 bases and the J gene lost 10 bases, with 17 bases spanning the gap. The CDR3 reads CASSLAGMGTGSPLHF. The CDR3 DNA reads as TGCGCCAGCAGCTTGGCCGGGATGGGAACTGGATCACCCCTCCACTTT.

This clone was seen more than once but under ten times. The rearrangement joins TRBV11-2 to TRBJ1-2; D may be TRBD1 (6 bases). Germline lookup yields CDR1 SGHAT and CDR2 FQNNGV. Trimming removed 1 base from V and 12 bases from J, with 15 bases in between. This CDR3 has 13 amino acids. CDR3 loop: CASSLGLEGTHTF. The CDR3, as DNA: TGTGCCAGCAGCTTAGGGTTAGAGGGGACACACACCTTC. The full variable domain, its missing parts supplied by reference TRBV11-2 and TRBJ1-2, is EAGVAQSPRYKIIEKRQSVAFWCNPISGHATLYWYQQILGQGPKLLIQFQNNGVVDDSQLPKDRFSAERLKGVDSTLKIQPAKLEDSAVYLCASSLGLEGTHTFGSGTRLTVV.

The CDR3 region is CSVEESYNSPLHF. For the CDR3, the DNA is TGCAGCGTTGAGGAGTCCTATAATTCACCCCTCCACTTT. The V gene is TRBV29-1, the J gene TRBJ1-6; D not resolved. The germline V gene has CDR1 SQVTM and CDR2 ANQGSEA. Trimming cost V 3 bases and J 1 base, with 4 bases left between them. CDR3 length: 13 residues.

The gene calls are TRBV5-1 and TRBJ1-2; D not certain. V was cut by 5 bases and J by 3 bases, with 14 bases left in between. In germline, CDR1 is SGHRS, CDR2 YFSETQ. The CDR3 covers 14 residues. The CDR3 sequence: CASRTQPSDYGYTF. The CDR3 nucleotides read TGCGCCAGCAGGACACAGCCTTCGGACTATGGCTACACCTTC.

This clone came up once. The V and J genes are TRBV3-1 (or the pseudogene TRBV3-2) and TRBJ2-1, with D tentatively TRBD2 (5 bases). Germline V gives CDR1 LGHDT, CDR2 YNNKEL (reference sequence). V lost 1 base to trimming and J lost 7 bases, with 11 bases between them. The CDR3 is 14 amino acids. The CDR3 bases are TGTGCCAGCAGCCAAGGCCCCCCGGGAAATGAGCAGTTCTTC. It specifies CASSQGPPGNEQFF.

The genes are TRBV4-1 and TRBJ2-5; D remains ambiguous. V lost 0 bases, J lost 7 bases, and 15 bases lay in between. The germline V gene encodes CDR1 MGHRA and CDR2 YSYEKL. CDR3 length equals 15 residues. This chain's CDR3 is CASSQEARPYGTQYF. In nucleotides, the CDR3 is TGCGCCAGCAGCCAAGAGGCGCGGCCCTACGGGACCCAGTACTTC.

The rearrangement joins TRBV10-3 to TRBJ1-1, with D unclear. Germline assignment: CDR1 ENHRY and CDR2 SYGVKD. The V gene lost 5 bases and the J gene lost 2 bases, with 12 bases spanning the gap. CDR3 length equals 14 residues. CDR3: CAISPYAVNTEAFF. For the CDR3, the DNA is TGTGCCATCAGTCCCTACGCCGTAAACACTGAAGCTTTCTTT.

This chain connects TRBV27 to TRBJ2-1, with a possible D match to TRBD2 (7 bases). The CDR3 sequence is 16 residues long. The ends were cut back, 6 bases at V and 0 bases at J, with 15 bases in the middle. The V gene's germline CDR1 is MNHEY and CDR2 SMNVEV (reference sequence). The CDR3 DNA is TGTGCCAGCAGCCTCGGGGGGCACTTCTCCTACAATGAGCAGTTCTTC. Its translation is CASSLGGHFSYNEQFF.

The chain has TRBV2 and TRBJ1-2; TRBD1 agrees at 9 bases. The germline CDR1 and CDR2 sequences are SNHLY and FYNNEI. With V trimmed by 6 bases and J by 5 bases, 4 bases remained unmatched. The CDR3 consists of 13 residues. This CDR3 reads CASRRDREYGYTF. The DNA for the CDR3 is TGTGCCAGCAGACGGGACAGGGAGTATGGCTACACCTTC.